This T cell receptor (beta chain) came from a study of cytomegalovirus exposure and HLA in healthy donors. Study overall: In a later analysis, the approximately 120 validation repertoires were reported to have used the same platform as the 600 to 800 first-cohort repertoires. Study-wide results and caveats: It was found in a later analysis that first-cohort TCR clusters tended to co-occur in the 90 to 150 validation repertoires. The majority of TCR sequences were rare, yet some public TCRs appeared in many donors.

Worth noting for this clone: What it binds is unknown.

The donors were members of the validation cohort, which comprised 90 to 150 subjects and was separate from the first cohort of around 700 subjects. The CDR3 extends over 16 amino acids. Between the trimmed V and J ends, which lost 5 bases and 0 bases, there was a span of 14 bases. CDR1 and CDR2 (germline): SNHLY, FYNNEI. Some clones are missing from TCRdb's copy, which holds only in-frame ones; the method was immunoSEQ multiplex PCR. The sample shows about 220,000 clones, roughly 88% of them seen only once. This TCR was sampled from a woman in her 30s in good health and CMV-seropositive. Specimen: PBMCs. This chain joins TRBV2 and TRBJ1-3, with a tentative D call TRBD1 (6 bases). The CDR3 DNA follows: TGTGCCAGCAGTCAACAGGGAAGGGGCTCTGGAAACACCATATATTTT. Encoded protein: CASSQQGRGSGNTIYF.